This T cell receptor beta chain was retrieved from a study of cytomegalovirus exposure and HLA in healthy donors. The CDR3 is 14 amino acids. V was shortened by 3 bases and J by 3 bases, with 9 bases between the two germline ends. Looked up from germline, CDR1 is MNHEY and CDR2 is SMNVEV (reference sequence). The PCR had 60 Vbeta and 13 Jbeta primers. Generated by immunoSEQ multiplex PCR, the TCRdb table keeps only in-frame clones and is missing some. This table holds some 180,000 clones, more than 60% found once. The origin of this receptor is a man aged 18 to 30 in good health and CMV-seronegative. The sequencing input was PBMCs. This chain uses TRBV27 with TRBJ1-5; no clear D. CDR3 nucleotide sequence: TGTGCCAGCAGTTTGGCGAGGTTCAATCAGCCCCAGCATTTT. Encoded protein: CASSLARFNQPQHF.